This record looks at one T cell receptor beta chain sequence and its context. The antigen is undetermined. CDR1 SGHRS and CDR2 YFSETQ come from the germline V gene. V lost 0 bases, J lost 5 bases, and 3 bases stayed unmatched. This CDR3 is built from 15 residues. This sample was included in a study of CD8+ T cells in alopecia areata. Study-level results: In lesional scalp, particularly from alopecia totalis/universalis, clonality was higher than in normal scalp. Patients displayed less clarity in TCR sharing than mice, a finding possibly related to HLA. Normal-skin resident alphabeta T cells also appear among scalp sample sequences.

After isolation, RNA underwent reverse transcription to generate cDNA as the sequencing template. Some clones are missing from TCRdb's copy, which holds only in-frame ones; the method was immunoSEQ multiplex PCR. The sample lists about 120,000 clones; roughly two thirds were seen once. PBMCs were stained for CD3, CD4 and CD8, and CD4+ and CD8+ T cells were sorted. The sequenced sample was CD4+ T cells sorted from blood. The TCR originated in a human donor in good health. The rearrangement links TRBV5-1 to TRBJ2-3; 10 nucleotides agree with TRBD2. The CDR3 loop is CASSLGTSGVDTQYF. As DNA, the CDR3 is TGCGCCAGCAGCTTGGGGACTAGCGGAGTAGATACGCAGTATTTT.